The next 20 T cell receptor beta chains were all read from a single sample in a study of blood T cell repertoires in COVID-19 (dated by TCRdb to 2020 to 2022). The receptor library was made with the immunoSEQ multiplex PCR assay. This is the immuneACCESS table as TCRdb keeps it, with only in-frame sequences that have V and J called. A part of the clones is gone; compared with another copy, unresolved V genes explain less than half, and the rest is unexplained. The sample has approximately 170,000 clones on record, 80% to 90% of them singletons. The ten most abundant clones make up about 9.7% of the sample. Sequences were obtained from peripheral blood. These receptor sequences come from a man aged 45-65 years with active or convalescent COVID-19.

This chain uses TRBV7-2 with TRBJ2-5, with D possibly being TRBD2 (7 bases). CDR3 length: 15 residues. Germline CDR1 is SGHTA and CDR2 is FQGNSA. Trimming pared 1 base from V and 4 bases from J, leaving 13 bases between. The CDR3 DNA sequence: TGTGCCAGCAGCTTAGGAAGGGGGGGTGGAGAGACCCAGTACTTC. This gives the protein CASSLGRGGGETQYF.

The chain is built from TRBV21-1 and TRBJ2-7; the tabulated D call, TRBD1, remains unverified against the DNA. TRBV21-1 constitutes a pseudogene. There are 14 residues in the CDR3. CDR3 protein: CASSKGDRPYEQYF. The CDR3 bases are TGTGCCAGCAGCAAAGGAGACAGACCCTACGAGCAGTACTTC.

The chain couples TRBV30 to TRBJ2-5, with 8 bases fitting TRBD1. The germline gives CDR1 GTSNPN, CDR2 SVGIG (reference sequence). This CDR3 is built from 12 residues. Unmatched junction bases numbered 3, after V lost 5 bases and J lost 4 bases. The CDR3 here is CAWDDRGETQYF. The CDR3 DNA reads TGTGCCTGGGACGACAGGGGAGAGACCCAGTACTTC.

This clone appeared once. DNA for the CDR3: TGTGCCAGCAGTTACTTGGGACAGAACTATGGCTACACCTTC. Its translation: CASSYLGQNYGYTF. This chain connects TRBV6-5 to TRBJ1-2; the match to TRBD1 covers 7 bases. V gave up 1 base and J gave up 2 bases; unmatched junction bases: 1. Germline V gene sequence: CDR1 MNHEY, CDR2 SVGAGI. The CDR3 loop spans 14 amino acids.

The chain combines TRBV10-3 with TRBJ2-3, with 13 bases lining up with TRBD2. CDR1 and CDR2 (germline): ENHRY, SYGVKD. With 5 bases clipped from V and 1 base from J, the junction kept 12 bases outside the gene matches. The CDR3 is made up of 19 amino acids. In DNA, the CDR3 is TGTGCCATCAGTCAGAGGACTAGCGGGAGTATTCGGGGCACAGATACGCAGTATTTT. Translation gives CAISQRTSGSIRGTDTQYF.

V usage is TRBV6-6 and J usage is TRBJ1-1; D is undetermined. Germline V gene data show CDR1 as MNHNY and CDR2 as SVGAGI (reference sequence). The CDR3 consists of 13 residues. V lost 5 bases and J 8 bases, leaving 15 bases between the germline ends. The DNA of the CDR3 is TGTGCCAGCAGTCCCGACGGCTCGGGAGAAGCTTTCTTT. Protein: CASSPDGSGEAFF.

V gene TRBV5-6 combines with J gene TRBJ1-2, with 9 nucleotides matching TRBD1. The germline gives CDR1 SGHDT, CDR2 YYEEEE. The ends lost 4 bases at V and 1 base at J; junction bases unmatched: 8. The CDR3 is 16 amino acids. The CDR3 protein is CASSTYTGGGNYGYTF. The CDR3 nucleotides read TGTGCCAGCAGCACATACACAGGGGGCGGTAACTATGGCTACACCTTC.

This chain connects TRBV27 to TRBJ2-7; 7 nucleotides line up with TRBD2. The germline CDR1 and CDR2 sequences are MNHEY and SMNVEV (reference sequence). This CDR3 contains 16 residues. V dropped 3 bases and J dropped 2; count of bases not matched to a gene: 10. CDR3: CASSFGGVGRPYEQYF. Written as DNA, the CDR3 is TGTGCCAGCAGTTTTGGGGGGGTAGGTAGACCCTACGAGCAGTACTTC.

V gene TRBV19 combines with J gene TRBJ1-2, with 9 bases aligning to TRBD1. V trimming: 7 bases; J trimming: 8 bases; junction bases outside the gene matches: 11. The CDR3 length is 14 residues. Per germline, CDR1 LNHDA and CDR2 SQIVND (reference sequence). The CDR3 DNA reads TGTGCCAGTACCTTGACAGGGGGAGTAGACGGCTACACCTTC. This encodes CASTLTGGVDGYTF.

The chain's CDR3 is CASSYGAASSYEQYF. DNA for the CDR3: TGTGCCAGCAGTTACGGTGCGGCCTCTTCCTACGAGCAGTACTTC. V gene TRBV6-5 combines with J gene TRBJ2-7; D is unclear. This CDR3 is built from 15 residues. V lost 2 bases and J 1 base, leaving 12 bases between the germline ends. Germline loops: CDR1 MNHEY, CDR2 SVGAGI.

The J gene is TRBJ2-3, the V gene TRBV11-2, with 7 bases lining up with TRBD2. Germline loops: CDR1 SGHAT, CDR2 FQNNGV. The ends lost 4 bases at V and 3 bases at J; junction bases unmatched: 13. The CDR3 totals 17 residues. CDR3 residues: CASSSLGGGDLTDTQYF. Written as DNA, the CDR3 is TGTGCCAGCAGCTCCCTGGGGGGAGGGGACCTAACAGATACGCAGTATTTT.

This chain connects TRBV29-1 to TRBJ1-2; D unresolved. Germline values: CDR1 SQVTM, CDR2 ANQGSEA. CDR3 length: 12 amino acids. V was trimmed by 3 bases and J by 4 bases, leaving 9 bases between them. The CDR3 sequence: CSVDSYPYGYTF. CDR3 DNA: TGCAGCGTTGATTCGTATCCCTATGGCTACACCTTC.

The table lists this clone with a few counts. V and J are TRBV9 and TRBJ2-1; D is undetermined. Trimming removed 0 bases at V and 0 bases at J, with 4 bases between. The CDR3 is 14 residues long. CDR1 is SGDLS, CDR2 YYNGEE, per germline. CDR3 in amino acids: CASSVADSYNEQFF. The CDR3 coding sequence is TGTGCCAGCAGCGTAGCAGACTCCTACAATGAGCAGTTCTTC.

The chain carries TRBV6-5 and TRBJ1-1; D gene uncertain. Germline V CDR1 and CDR2: MNHEY, SVGAGI. V lost 2 bases to trimming and J lost 0 bases, with 13 bases between them. The CDR3 has 16 residues. CDR3 nucleotide sequence: TGTGCCAGCAGTTACCAAAGAACAAACATGAACACTGAAGCTTTCTTT. Translation: CASSYQRTNMNTEAFF.

This sequence joins TRBV18 and TRBJ1-5, with unresolved D. CDR3 length equals 14 residues. Per germline, CDR1 KGHSH and CDR2 LQKENI. The ends were cut back, 3 bases at V and 6 bases at J, with 12 bases in the middle. In DNA form, the CDR3 reads TGTGCCAGCTCACCGGGAGTCTTCGGTCAGCCCCAGCATTTT. This translates into CASSPGVFGQPQHF.

The chain recombines TRBV7-9 with TRBJ2-1; possibly TRBD2 for D (5 bases). Germline CDR1 reads SEHNR; CDR2 reads FQNEAQ (reference sequence). The CDR3 has 15 residues. Trimming removed 1 base at V and 7 bases at J, with 14 bases between. The CDR3 bases are TGTGCCAGCAGCTTAGAGGTAGGACTCGAGAATGAGCAGTTCTTC. Residues: CASSLEVGLENEQFF.

This chain joins TRBV10-3 and TRBJ1-1, with TRBD1 matching 8 bases. The CDR3 sequence is 14 residues long. Germline V gene data show CDR1 as ENHRY and CDR2 as SYGVKD. Trimming at V came to 6 bases and at J to 1 base, leaving 4 bases not matched to a gene. CDR3 in amino acids: CAIRKDRENTEAFF. The CDR3 DNA sequence: TGTGCCATCAGGAAGGACAGGGAGAACACTGAAGCTTTCTTT.

V usage is TRBV7-2 and J usage is TRBJ2-1, with 9 positions matching TRBD1. Germline CDR1 reads SGHTA; CDR2 reads FQGNSA. The CDR3 covers 15 residues. Germline trimming cut 5 bases from V and 7 bases from J; bases unmatched to any gene: 9. The chain's CDR3 is CASSGAGTGRNEQFF. The CDR3 DNA is TGTGCCAGCAGCGGAGCCGGGACAGGGAGGAATGAGCAGTTCTTC.

This clone was seen only once. The gene calls are TRBV19 and TRBJ2-7; 7 bases fit TRBD2. The CDR3 consists of 11 residues. J was trimmed by 2 bases and V by 11 bases; bases with no gene match: 3. Looked up from germline, CDR1 is LNHDA and CDR2 is SQIVND (reference sequence). CDR3 DNA: TGTGCCGTGGGAGGGACCTACGAGCAGTACTTC. Amino acids: CAVGGTYEQYF.

V usage is TRBV28 and J usage is TRBJ2-5; tentatively, D is TRBD1 (6 bases). V was cut by 5 bases and J by 7 bases, with 17 bases left in between. The CDR3 loop spans 14 amino acids. Germline V gene sequence: CDR1 MDHEN, CDR2 SYDVKM. In DNA, the CDR3 is TGTGCCAGCAGTACTATGGGCAGGGGCGGGACCCAGTACTTC. Its protein product is CASSTMGRGGTQYF.